Sequencing of this T cell receptor (beta chain) was carried out in a study of blood T cell repertoires in COVID-19. Libraries were prepared by immunoSEQ multiplex PCR; TCRdb keeps only in-frame clonotypes and omits some of them. The sample lists 65,000 or so clones; approximately 80% were seen once. The V end lost 3 bases, the J end lost 10 bases, and 13 bases lay between the germline ends. CDR1 is SGHTA, CDR2 FQGNSA, per germline. The CDR3 contains 14 residues. The source material was peripheral blood. The receptor was derived from an older man with acute or convalescent COVID-19. This chain uses TRBV7-2 with TRBJ1-6; D possibly corresponds to TRBD1 (6 bases). CDR3 sequence reads: CASSFTGIRSPLHF. DNA of the CDR3: TGTGCCAGCAGCTTTACAGGGATAAGATCACCCCTCCACTTT. Filled out from reference TRBV7-2 and TRBJ1-6, the complete variable domain reads GAGVSQSPSNKVTEKGKDVELRCDPISGHTALYWYRQSLGQGLEFLIYFQGNSAPDKSGLPSDRFSAERTGGSVSTLTIQRTQQEDSAVYLCASSFTGIRSPLHFGNGTRLTVT.